These 5 T cell receptor beta chains were all obtained from the same sample, sequenced in a study of OX40 agonist ivuxolimab in advanced cancers. Receptor libraries were prepared by the immunoSEQ multiplex PCR assay. Here the immuneACCESS table is served through TCRdb, limited to in-frame sequences with V and J called. Missing clones are a known gap in these copies; in checked studies unresolved V genes cover under half, and the rest lacks a known reason. This sample holds some 130,000 clones; just over 90% were observed only once. In total, the top ten clones hold 1.1% of the sample. The sequencing here drew on CD4+ or CD8+ T cells sorted from blood, taken in a trial of the OX40 agonist ivuxolimab. Receptor source: an adult with an advanced solid tumor such as melanoma, head and neck, liver or kidney cancer.

The chain combines TRBV2 with TRBJ2-7, with 9 bases identical to TRBD1. This CDR3 is built from 12 residues. CDR1 is SNHLY, CDR2 FYNNEI, per germline. Trimming cost V 5 bases and J 12 bases; bases outside gene matches: 8. CDR3 nucleotide sequence: TGTGCCAGCAGTTTATGGACAGGGGATTTGTACTTC. This translates into CASSLWTGDLYF.

The rearrangement uses TRBV18 and TRBJ2-6; D is unresolved. Germline V gives CDR1 KGHSH, CDR2 LQKENI. This CDR3 has 15 amino acids. Trimming stripped 5 bases from V and 0 bases from J, with 8 bases between. CDR3 DNA: TGTGCCAGCTCAAACGAGCTCTCTGGGGCCAACGTCCTGACTTTC. Its protein is CASSNELSGANVLTF.

The V call is TRBV7-6, the J call TRBJ1-1; no clear D. Germline CDR1 SGHVS, CDR2 FNYEAQ. Trimming shortened V by 1 base and J by 1 base, and 7 bases separated the two germline ends. The CDR3 extends over 14 amino acids. The CDR3 nucleotides are TGTGCCAGCAGCTTAGTCGTAGCGAACACTGAAGCTTTCTTT. Translating it yields CASSLVVANTEAFF.

The rearrangement joins TRBV6-5 to TRBJ2-2, with D perhaps matching TRBD1 (6 bases). This CDR3 is built from 16 residues. Germline V gene sequence: CDR1 MNHEY, CDR2 SVGAGI. The V gene lost 2 bases and the J gene lost 0 bases, with 10 bases spanning the gap. The CDR3: CASSYGDTPNTGELFF. DNA of the CDR3: TGTGCCAGCAGTTACGGGGACACCCCGAACACCGGGGAGCTGTTTTTT.

The chain is built from TRBV10-3 and TRBJ2-2, with D uncertain. V lost 8 bases to trimming and J lost 5 bases, with 21 bases between them. CDR3 size: 16 residues. Per the germline V gene, CDR1 is ENHRY and CDR2 is SYGVKD. The CDR3 DNA follows: TGTGCCATCGTCGTGGTAGTAAGGGCCCCAACCGGGGAGCTGTTTTTT. Translation: CAIVVVVRAPTGELFF.